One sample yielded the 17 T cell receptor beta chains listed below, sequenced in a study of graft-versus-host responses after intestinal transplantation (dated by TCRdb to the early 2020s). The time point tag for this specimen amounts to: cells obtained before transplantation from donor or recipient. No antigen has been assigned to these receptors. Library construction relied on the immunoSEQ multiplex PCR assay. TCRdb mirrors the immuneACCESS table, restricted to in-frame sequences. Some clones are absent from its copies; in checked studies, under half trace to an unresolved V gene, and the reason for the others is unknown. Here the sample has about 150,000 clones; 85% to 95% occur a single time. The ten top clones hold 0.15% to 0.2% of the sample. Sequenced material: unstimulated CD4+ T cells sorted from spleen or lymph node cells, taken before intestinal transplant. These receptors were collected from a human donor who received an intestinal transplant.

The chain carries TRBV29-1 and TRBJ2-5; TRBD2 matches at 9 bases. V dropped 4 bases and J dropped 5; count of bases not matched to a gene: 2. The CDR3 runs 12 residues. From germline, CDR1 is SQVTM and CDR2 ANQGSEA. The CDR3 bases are TGCAGCGTTGTGGCGGGGGGGGAGACCCAGTACTTC. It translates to CSVVAGGETQYF. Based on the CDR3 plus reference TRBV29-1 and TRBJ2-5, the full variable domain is SAVISQKPSRDICQRGTSLTIQCQVDSQVTMMFWYRQQPGQSLTLIATANQGSEATYESGFVIDKFPISRPNLTFSTLTVSNMSPEDSSIYLCSVVAGGETQYFGPGTRLLVL.

CDR3 in amino acids: CASSVGDVDYGYTF. CDR3 bases: TGTGCCAGCAGCGTAGGTGACGTTGACTATGGCTACACCTTC. The V and J genes are TRBV9 and TRBJ1-2; D gene uncertain. The CDR3 consists of 14 residues. V lost 0 bases, J lost 3 bases, and 9 bases lay in between. Looked up from germline, CDR1 is SGDLS and CDR2 is YYNGEE. The full variable domain, completed using reference TRBV9 and TRBJ1-2, is DSGVTQTPKHLITATGQRVTLRCSPRSGDLSVYWYQQSLDQGLQFLIQYYNGEERAKGNILERFSAQQFPDLHSELNLSSLELGDSALYFCASSVGDVDYGYTFGSGTRLTVV.

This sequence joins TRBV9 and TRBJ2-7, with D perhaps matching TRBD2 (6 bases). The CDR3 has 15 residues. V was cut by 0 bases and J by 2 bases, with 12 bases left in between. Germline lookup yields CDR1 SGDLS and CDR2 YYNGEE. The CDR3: CASSVGGDSAYEQYF. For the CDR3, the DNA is TGTGCCAGCAGCGTAGGGGGGGACTCTGCCTACGAGCAGTACTTC. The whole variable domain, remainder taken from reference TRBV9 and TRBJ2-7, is DSGVTQTPKHLITATGQRVTLRCSPRSGDLSVYWYQQSLDQGLQFLIQYYNGEERAKGNILERFSAQQFPDLHSELNLSSLELGDSALYFCASSVGGDSAYEQYFGPGTRLTVT.

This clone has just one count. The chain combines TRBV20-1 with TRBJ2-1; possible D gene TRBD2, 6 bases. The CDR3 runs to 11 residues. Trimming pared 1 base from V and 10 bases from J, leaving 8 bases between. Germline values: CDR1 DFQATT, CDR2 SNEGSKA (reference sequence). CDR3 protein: CSARGLAEQFF. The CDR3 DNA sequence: TGCAGTGCTAGAGGGCTAGCGGAGCAGTTCTTC.

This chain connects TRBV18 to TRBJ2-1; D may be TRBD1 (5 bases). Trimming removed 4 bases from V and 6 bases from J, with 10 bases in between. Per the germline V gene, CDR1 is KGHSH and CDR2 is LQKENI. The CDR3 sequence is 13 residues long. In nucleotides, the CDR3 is TGTGCCAGCTCACGCTCTCAGGGCAATGAGCAGTTCTTC. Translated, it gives CASSRSQGNEQFF.

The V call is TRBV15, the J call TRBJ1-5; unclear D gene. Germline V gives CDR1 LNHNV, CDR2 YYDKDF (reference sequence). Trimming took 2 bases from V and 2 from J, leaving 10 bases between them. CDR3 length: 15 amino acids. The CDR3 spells CATSRQIGGNQPQHF. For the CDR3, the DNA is TGTGCCACCAGCAGACAAATAGGAGGCAATCAGCCCCAGCATTTT.

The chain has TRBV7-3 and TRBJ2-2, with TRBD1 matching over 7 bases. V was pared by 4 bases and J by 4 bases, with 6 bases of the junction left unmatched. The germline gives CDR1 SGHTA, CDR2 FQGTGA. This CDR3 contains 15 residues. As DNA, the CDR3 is TGTGCCAGCAGCTACGACAGGGTAGCCACCGGGGAGCTGTTTTTT. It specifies CASSYDRVATGELFF.

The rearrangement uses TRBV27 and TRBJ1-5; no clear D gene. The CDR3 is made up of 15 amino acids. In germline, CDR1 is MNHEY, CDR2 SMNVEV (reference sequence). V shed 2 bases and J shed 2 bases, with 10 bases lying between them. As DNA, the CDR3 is TGTGCCAGCAGTTTAGGAGGAGGGCGCAATCAGCCCCAGCATTTT. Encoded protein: CASSLGGGRNQPQHF.

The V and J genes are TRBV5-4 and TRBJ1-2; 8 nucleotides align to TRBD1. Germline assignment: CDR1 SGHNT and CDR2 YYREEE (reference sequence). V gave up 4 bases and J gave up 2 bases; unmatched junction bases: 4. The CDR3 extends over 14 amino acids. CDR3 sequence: CASSGRTGNYGYTF. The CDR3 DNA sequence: TGTGCCAGCAGCGGACGGACAGGGAACTATGGCTACACCTTC.

CDR3 coding DNA: TGTGCCAGCAGCCCCCGACAGGGTGTGATAAGCGAGCAGTACTTC. Its translation: CASSPRQGVISEQYF. The chain combines TRBV7-6 with TRBJ2-7; TRBD1 matches at 7 bases. Germline V CDR1 and CDR2: SGHVS, FNYEAQ. V dropped 5 bases and J dropped 6; count of bases not matched to a gene: 13. The CDR3 is 15 amino acids.

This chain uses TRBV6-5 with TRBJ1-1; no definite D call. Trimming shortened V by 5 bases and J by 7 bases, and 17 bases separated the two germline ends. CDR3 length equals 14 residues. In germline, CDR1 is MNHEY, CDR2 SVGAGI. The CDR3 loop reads CASSEHPPRIEAFF. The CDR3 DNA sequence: TGTGCCAGCAGTGAACACCCGCCCAGGATTGAAGCTTTCTTT.

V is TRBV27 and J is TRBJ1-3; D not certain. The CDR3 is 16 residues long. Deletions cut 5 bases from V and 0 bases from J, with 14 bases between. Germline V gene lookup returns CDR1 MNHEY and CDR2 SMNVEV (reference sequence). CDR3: CASSSGRLSSGNTIYF. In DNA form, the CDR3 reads TGTGCCAGCAGTAGCGGACGGCTGAGCTCTGGAAACACCATATATTTT.

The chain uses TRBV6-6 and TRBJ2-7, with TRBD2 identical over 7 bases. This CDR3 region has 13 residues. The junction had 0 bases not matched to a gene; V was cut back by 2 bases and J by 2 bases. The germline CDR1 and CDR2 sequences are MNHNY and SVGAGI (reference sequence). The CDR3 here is CASSYGLAYEQYF. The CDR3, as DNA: TGTGCCAGCAGTTACGGACTAGCCTACGAGCAGTACTTC.

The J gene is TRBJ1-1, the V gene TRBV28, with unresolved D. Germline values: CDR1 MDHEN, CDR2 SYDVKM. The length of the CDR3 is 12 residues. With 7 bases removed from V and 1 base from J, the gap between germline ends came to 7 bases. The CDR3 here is CASTLQNTEAFF. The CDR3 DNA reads TGTGCCAGCACCCTCCAGAACACTGAAGCTTTCTTT.

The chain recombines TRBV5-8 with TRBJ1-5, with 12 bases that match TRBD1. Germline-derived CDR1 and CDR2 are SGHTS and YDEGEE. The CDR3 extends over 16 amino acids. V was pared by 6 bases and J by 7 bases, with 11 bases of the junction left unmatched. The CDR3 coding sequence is TGTGCCAGCACCGTTGGGGGACAGGGGGCTTGGCAGCCCCAGCATTTT. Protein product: CASTVGGQGAWQPQHF.

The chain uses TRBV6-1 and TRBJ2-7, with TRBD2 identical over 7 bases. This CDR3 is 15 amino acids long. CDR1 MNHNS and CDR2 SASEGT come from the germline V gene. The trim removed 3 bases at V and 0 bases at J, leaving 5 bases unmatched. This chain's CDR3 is CASSDASGSSYEQYF. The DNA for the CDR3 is TGTGCCAGCAGTGACGCTAGCGGTTCCTCCTACGAGCAGTACTTC.

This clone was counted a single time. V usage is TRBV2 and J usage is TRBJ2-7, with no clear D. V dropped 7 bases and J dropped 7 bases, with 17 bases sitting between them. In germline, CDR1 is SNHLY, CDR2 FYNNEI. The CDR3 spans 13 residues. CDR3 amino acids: CASNTQTQQEQYF. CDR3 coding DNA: TGTGCCAGCAACACCCAGACCCAGCAGGAGCAGTACTTC.